This T cell receptor (beta chain) was captured in a study of blood T cells in healthy people across ages. For the second PCR, which ran for about 7 to 12 cycles, a sample-barcoded 5' primer and a J-beta primer mix were used. TCRdb re-analysed the 5' RACE reads in MiXCR, keeping a single row per CDR3 protein. The data hold just over 1 million distinct CDR3 sequences, with 40% to 45% observed a single time. The ends lost 0 bases at V and 6 bases at J; junction bases unmatched: 1. Germline V CDR1 and CDR2: LNHNV, YYDKDF (reference sequence). This CDR3 comprises 15 residues. This clonotype was seen ten or more times.

The gene calls are TRBV15 and TRBJ2-7, with TRBD2 matching over 14 bases. This TCR derives from a woman between 55 and 75 years old in good health. Input material: blood. The CDR3 nucleotides read TGTGCCACCAGCAGAGACGGACTAGCGGGAGGCGAGCAGTACTTC. Translating it yields CATSRDGLAGGEQYF.